What follows are 31 T cell receptor beta chains derived from one specimen sequenced in a study of cytomegalovirus exposure and HLA in healthy donors. 13 Jbeta primers and 60 Vbeta primers were used for the PCR. This table comes from immunoSEQ multiplex PCR, and its TCRdb copy is limited to in-frame clones, with some not included. The sample holds approximately 100,000 clones, around 84% seen once. Sequences were obtained from PBMCs. The receptors derive from a young woman in good health and CMV-seronegative.

A few counts support this clone. V gene TRBV2 combines with J gene TRBJ1-2; no clear D gene. The CDR3 runs 12 residues. Trimming removed 3 bases from V and 8 bases from J, with 10 bases in between. Looked up from germline, CDR1 is SNHLY and CDR2 is FYNNEI. The CDR3 region is CASSDHWLGYTF. The CDR3, as DNA: TGTGCCAGCAGTGATCATTGGCTGGGCTACACCTTC.

This clone came up once. The CDR3, as DNA: TGTGCCAGTAGTATCGCTAGCGGGAGTTTGGAGACCCAGTACTTC. Its protein product is CASSIASGSLETQYF. This rearrangement joins TRBV19 to TRBJ2-5; the match to TRBD2 covers 10 bases. Germline CDR1 LNHDA, CDR2 SQIVND (reference sequence). The trim removed 3 bases at V and 5 bases at J, leaving 6 bases unmatched. The CDR3 sequence is 15 residues long.

The chain links TRBV21-1 to TRBJ1-5. TRBV21-1 is recorded as a pseudogene. The CDR3 has 22 amino acids. CDR3 sequence: CASSKDGQRLVPCFYSNQPQHF. In DNA, the CDR3 is TGTGCCAGCAGCAAGGACGGGCAGCGGTTGGTCCCTTGCTTCTATAGCAATCAGCCCCAGCATTTT.

The rearrangement joins TRBV5-6 to TRBJ2-7; tentative D call: TRBD2 (6 bases). The CDR3 covers 12 residues. Germline V lookup: CDR1 SGHDT, CDR2 YYEEEE. V was cut by 4 bases and J by 4 bases, with 9 bases left in between. The CDR3 sequence: CASSLEGYEQYF. The CDR3, as DNA: TGTGCCAGCAGCCTGGAGGGGTACGAGCAGTACTTC.

The CDR3 DNA reads TGCGCCAGCAGTCGAGCGTCTGGGGAGACCCAGTACTTC. Its translation is CASSRASGETQYF. The rearrangement joins TRBV4-1 to TRBJ2-5; D ambiguous. The CDR3 has 13 amino acids. Germline V CDR1 and CDR2: MGHRA, YSYEKL. The V gene lost 6 bases and the J gene lost 5 bases, with 13 bases spanning the gap.

This sequence joins TRBV9 and TRBJ2-5; D is possibly TRBD2 (5 bases). The J call could be wrong; TRBJ2-7 is a better fit for the DNA end. The V gene's germline CDR1 is SGDLS and CDR2 YYNGEE. The CDR3 consists of 14 residues. The CDR3 DNA reads TGTGCCAGCAGCGTAGACTCGGTAGCGCCCGAGCAGTACTTC. The encoded protein is CASSVDSVAPEQYF.

This chain links TRBV7-9 with TRBJ2-3, with 7 bases lining up with TRBD2. J lost 4 bases, V lost 7 bases, and 14 bases had no gene match. CDR1 is SEHNR, CDR2 FQNEAQ, per germline (reference sequence). CDR3 length: 16 residues. CDR3 residues: CASTRHEREPADTQYF. CDR3 coding DNA: TGTGCCAGCACCCGCCATGAGCGGGAACCGGCAGATACGCAGTATTTT.

V gene TRBV13 combines with J gene TRBJ2-5, with D perhaps TRBD2 (5 bases). Trimming took off 5 bases at V and 3 bases at J, with 13 bases between the two ends. The CDR3 is 14 residues long. Germline CDR1 PRHDT, CDR2 FYEKMQ (reference sequence). The CDR3 coding sequence is TGTGCCAGCAGCCCAGACTGGGGAGAAGAGACCCAGTACTTC. It yields the protein CASSPDWGEETQYF.

In DNA form, the CDR3 reads TGTGCCAGCAGCAAAGATAGGTGGGGGGGTCGATCAGATACGCAGTATTTT. It translates to CASSKDRWGGRSDTQYF. The chain uses TRBV21-1 and TRBJ2-3; no DNA check was done on the table's D call, TRBD2. TRBV21-1 is flagged as a pseudogene. The CDR3 runs 17 residues.

V usage is TRBV18 and J usage is TRBJ2-1; D remains unclear. Germline lookup yields CDR1 KGHSH and CDR2 LQKENI. There are 11 residues in the CDR3. V lost 1 base and J lost 10, with 5 bases in between. CDR3 in DNA: TGTGCCAGCTCACCACTAGTCGAGCAGTTCTTC. It translates to CASSPLVEQFF.

This clone is a singleton in its sample. The chain uses TRBV28 and TRBJ1-5; D not certain. Deletions cut 4 bases from V and 6 bases from J, with 19 bases between. The CDR3 length is 16 residues. The germline CDR1 and CDR2 sequences are MDHEN and SYDVKM. The CDR3 is CASSWVDLQGGQPQHF. CDR3 bases: TGTGCCAGCAGTTGGGTGGACCTCCAAGGAGGTCAGCCCCAGCATTTT. Drawing the rest from reference TRBV28 and TRBJ1-5, the complete variable domain is DVKVTQSSRYLVKRTGEKVFLECVQDMDHENMFWYRQDPGLGLRLIYFSYDVKMKEKGDIPEGYSVSREKKERFSLILESASTNQTSMYLCASSWVDLQGGQPQHFGDGTRLSIL.

J is TRBJ2-1 and V is TRBV6-4; weak D call: TRBD1 (5 bases). CDR1 MRHNA and CDR2 SNTAGT come from the germline V gene. CDR3 length equals 15 residues. The ends were cut back, 4 bases at V and 0 bases at J, with 10 bases in the middle. The CDR3 region is CASSAWQGSYNEQFF. The CDR3 DNA reads as TGTGCCAGCAGTGCCTGGCAGGGCTCCTACAATGAGCAGTTCTTC.

The gene calls are TRBV7-8 and TRBJ2-2; 7 bases align to TRBD1. The CDR3 length is 22 residues. Germline loops: CDR1 SGHVS, CDR2 FQNEAQ. The trim removed 1 base at V and 6 bases at J, leaving 26 bases unmatched. As DNA, the CDR3 is TGTGCCAGCAGCTTAGGATATGGGACCGGGACAGCAGAGTTAGGGGGCCCCGGGGAGCTGTTTTTT. The encoded protein is CASSLGYGTGTAELGGPGELFF.

A remark on this clone: Other DNA sequences of this sample code for an identical CDR3. This chain's CDR3 is CASSQGQVEDTQYF. The DNA of the CDR3 is TGCGCCAGCAGCCAGGGACAGGTTGAAGATACGCAGTATTTT. V and J are TRBV5-1 and TRBJ2-3, with 8 bases aligning to TRBD1. The CDR3 sequence is 14 residues long. The V segment lost 4 bases and the J segment 5 bases; nucleotides outside the gene matches: 6. Per germline, CDR1 SGHRS and CDR2 YFSETQ. The entire variable domain, with the rest obtained from reference TRBV5-1 and TRBJ2-3, is as follows: KAGVTQTPRYLIKTRGQQVTLSCSPISGHRSVSWYQQTPGQGLQFLFEYFSETQRNKGNFPGRFSGRQFSNSRSEMNVSTLELGDSALYLCASSQGQVEDTQYFGPGTRLTVL.

This sequence joins TRBV5-6 and TRBJ2-7; perhaps TRBD2 as D (5 bases). The CDR3 has 13 amino acids. Germline lookup yields CDR1 SGHDT and CDR2 YYEEEE. Trimming shortened V by 6 bases and J by 0 bases, and 10 bases separated the two germline ends. The CDR3 bases are TGTGCCAGCACCCTTGAGGGCTCCTACGAGCAGTACTTC. This encodes CASTLEGSYEQYF.

The gene calls are TRBV5-4 and TRBJ2-1, with D possibly TRBD2 on 6 matching bases. The germline gives CDR1 SGHNT, CDR2 YYREEE (reference sequence). Trimming removed 4 bases at V and 0 bases at J, with 14 bases between. The CDR3 runs to 16 residues. In DNA form, the CDR3 reads TGTGCCAGCAGCGTTAGCGGACTGGGCTCCTACAATGAGCAGTTCTTC. Translating it yields CASSVSGLGSYNEQFF.

This clone was seen a handful of times. The chain couples TRBV6-4 to TRBJ2-7; the match to TRBD1 covers 9 bases. With V trimmed by 5 bases and J by 3 bases, 5 bases remained unmatched. The germline V gene has CDR1 MRHNA and CDR2 SNTAGT. The CDR3 loop spans 14 amino acids. Here the CDR3 DNA reads TGTGCCAGCAGTCGGACAGGGGCCTACTACGAGCAGTACTTC. Encoded protein: CASSRTGAYYEQYF.

This clone was seen only once. V usage is TRBV5-1 and J usage is TRBJ2-1; no reliable D call. This CDR3 is built from 15 residues. CDR1 is SGHRS, CDR2 YFSETQ, per germline. V gave up 0 bases and J gave up 2 bases, with 9 bases separating them. The CDR3 coding sequence is TGCGCCAGCAGCTTGGGGGCACAAACCTACAATGAGCAGTTCTTC. Translation: CASSLGAQTYNEQFF.

The V gene is TRBV13, the J gene TRBJ2-7, with D unclear. Germline CDR1 reads PRHDT; CDR2 reads FYEKMQ (reference sequence). The length of the CDR3 is 15 residues. Deletions cut 4 bases from V and 1 base from J, with 14 bases between. Written as DNA, the CDR3 is TGTGCCAGCAGCTCCCCCGGGTCCCAATCCTACGAGCAGTACTTC. Amino acid sequence: CASSSPGSQSYEQYF.

The chain uses TRBV28 and TRBJ2-2; a weak D match, TRBD2 (5 bases). This CDR3 contains 13 residues. Trimming left V 7 bases short and J 2 bases short, with 8 bases between. Germline-derived CDR1 and CDR2 are MDHEN and SYDVKM. In DNA, the CDR3 is TGTGCCAGCATTGAGGGAAACACCGGGGAGCTGTTTTTT. It codes for CASIEGNTGELFF.

CDR3 bases: TGTGCCAGCAGCTCCAGGGGTATCACTGAAGCTTTCTTT. This encodes CASSSRGITEAFF. V usage is TRBV7-3 and J usage is TRBJ1-1, with D perhaps TRBD1 (6 bases). Germline values: CDR1 SGHTA, CDR2 FQGTGA. V gave up 4 bases and J gave up 4 bases, with 10 bases separating them. The CDR3 is made up of 13 amino acids. The entire variable domain, with the rest obtained from reference TRBV7-3 and TRBJ1-1, is as follows: GAGVSQTPSNKVTEKGKYVELRCDPISGHTALYWYRQSLGQGPEFLIYFQGTGAADDSGLPNDRFFAVRPEGSVSTLKIQRTERGDSAVYLCASSSRGITEAFFGQGTRLTVV.

The chain joins TRBV5-4 to TRBJ2-7; perhaps TRBD2 as D (6 bases). Germline CDR1 reads SGHNT; CDR2 reads YYREEE (reference sequence). This CDR3 contains 13 residues. V was trimmed by 3 bases and J by 4 bases, leaving 11 bases between them. The DNA for the CDR3 is TGTGCCAGCAGCTGGCGGGGAGCATACGAGCAGTACTTC. This encodes CASSWRGAYEQYF. The entire variable domain, with the rest obtained from reference TRBV5-4 and TRBJ2-7, is as follows: ETGVTQSPTHLIKTRGQQVTLRCSSQSGHNTVSWYQQALGQGPQFIFQYYREEENGRGNFPPRFSGLQFPNYSSELNVNALELDDSALYLCASSWRGAYEQYFGPGTRLTVT.

This chain links TRBV4-2 with TRBJ2-7; the match to TRBD2 covers 12 bases. The V and J ends lost 3 bases and 3 bases, in that order; junction bases with no gene match: 3. Germline V gives CDR1 LGHNA, CDR2 YNFKEQ. The length of the CDR3 is 15 residues. This chain's CDR3 is CASSHTTSGSYEQYF. In DNA form, the CDR3 reads TGTGCCAGCAGCCATACGACTAGCGGGAGCTACGAGCAGTACTTC.

V usage is TRBV29-1 and J usage is TRBJ2-1; 9 positions match TRBD1. The V gene end was trimmed by 6 bases and the J gene end by 5 bases; junction bases not matched to a gene: 11. The CDR3 contains 15 residues. Germline V CDR1 and CDR2: SQVTM, ANQGSEA. The CDR3 DNA is TGCAGCGTCGAGGAAACAGGGGGCCTCCACAATGAGCAGTTCTTC. It encodes CSVEETGGLHNEQFF.

The chain joins TRBV4-3 to TRBJ1-2, with D perhaps TRBD1 (6 bases). The germline gives CDR1 LGHNA, CDR2 YSLEER. V lost 2 bases and J 1 base, leaving 8 bases between the germline ends. The CDR3 length is 14 residues. This chain's CDR3 is CASSQQGHNYGYTF. CDR3 DNA sequence: TGCGCCAGCAGCCAACAGGGGCATAACTATGGCTACACCTTC.

This sequence joins TRBV14 and TRBJ1-4, with D possibly TRBD1 on 6 matching bases. V was trimmed by 5 bases and J by 0 bases, leaving 19 bases between them. The CDR3 is 18 residues long. CDR1 is SGHDN, CDR2 FVKESK, per germline. The CDR3 sequence: CASSSRTDTFTTNEKLFF. Written as DNA, the CDR3 is TGTGCCAGCAGCTCACGGACAGACACTTTCACAACTAATGAAAAACTGTTTTTT.

The chain is built from TRBV7-6 and TRBJ1-5; 8 positions agree with TRBD1. Trimming at V came to 5 bases and at J to 4 bases, leaving 7 bases not matched to a gene. Germline CDR1 reads SGHVS; CDR2 reads FNYEAQ. The CDR3 consists of 15 residues. The CDR3 spells CASSPTDRGNQPQHF. In DNA, the CDR3 is TGTGCCAGCAGCCCTACCGACAGGGGAAATCAGCCCCAGCATTTT.

This chain links TRBV1 with TRBJ2-7; the table's D call, TRBD2, has no DNA check behind it. TRBV1 is shown as a pseudogene. This CDR3 comprises 18 residues. In DNA, the CDR3 is TGCACCAGCCCCGGACTAGCGGGGGGCACCACCCCCGGGTACGAGCAGTACTTC. Protein: CTSPGLAGGTTPGYEQYF.

V usage is TRBV4-1 and J usage is TRBJ2-4; 9 nucleotides agree with TRBD1. The J segment lost 3 bases and the V segment lost 4 bases, leaving 7 bases of the junction unmatched. Germline V gene sequence: CDR1 MGHRA, CDR2 YSYEKL. The CDR3 has 16 residues. The CDR3: CASSLGDRAGKNIQYF. The CDR3 nucleotides read TGCGCCAGCAGCCTCGGGGACAGGGCCGGCAAAAACATTCAGTACTTC.

With regard to this clone: Germline and junction disagree at one end, which may indicate a read error. The genes are TRBV7-7 and TRBJ2-5; 8 nucleotides align to TRBD1. Germline CDR1 reads SSHAT; CDR2 reads FNYEAQ (reference sequence). The CDR3 length is 15 residues. CDR3 DNA sequence: TGTGCTAGCAGCTTAGCAGGGGGCGCGGGGGAGACCCAGTACTTC. It is translated as CASSLAGGAGETQYF.

This chain uses TRBV18 with TRBJ2-7, with 10 bases lining up with TRBD1. With V trimmed by 3 bases and J by 2 bases, 4 bases remained unmatched. Germline values: CDR1 KGHSH, CDR2 LQKENI. The CDR3 is 15 amino acids. This CDR3 is CASSPGQGSAYEQYF. CDR3 nucleotide sequence: TGTGCCAGCTCACCGGGACAGGGGTCGGCCTACGAGCAGTACTTC.